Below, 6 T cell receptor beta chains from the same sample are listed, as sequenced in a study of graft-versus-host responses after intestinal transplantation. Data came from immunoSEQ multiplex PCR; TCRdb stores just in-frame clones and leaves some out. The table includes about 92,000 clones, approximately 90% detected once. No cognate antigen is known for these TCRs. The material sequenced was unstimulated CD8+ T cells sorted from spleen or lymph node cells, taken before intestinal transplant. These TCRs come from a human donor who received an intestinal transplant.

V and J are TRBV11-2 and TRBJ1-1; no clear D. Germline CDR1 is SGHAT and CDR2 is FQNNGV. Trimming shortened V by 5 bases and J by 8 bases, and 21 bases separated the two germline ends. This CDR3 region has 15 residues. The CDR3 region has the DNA TGTGCCAGCAGCCAGCTTGGGCAGCCTGGCGAAGAAGCTTTCTTT. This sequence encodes CASSQLGQPGEEAFF. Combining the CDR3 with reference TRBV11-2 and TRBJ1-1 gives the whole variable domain EAGVAQSPRYKIIEKRQSVAFWCNPISGHATLYWYQQILGQGPKLLIQFQNNGVVDDSQLPKDRFSAERLKGVDSTLKIQPAKLEDSAVYLCASSQLGQPGEEAFFGQGTRLTVV.

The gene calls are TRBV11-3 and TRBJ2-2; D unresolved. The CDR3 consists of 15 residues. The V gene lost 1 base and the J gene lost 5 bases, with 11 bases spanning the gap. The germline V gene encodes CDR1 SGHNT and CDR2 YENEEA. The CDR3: CASSLGGLTTGELFF. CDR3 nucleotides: TGTGCCAGCAGCTTAGGCGGCCTCACGACCGGGGAGCTGTTTTTT.

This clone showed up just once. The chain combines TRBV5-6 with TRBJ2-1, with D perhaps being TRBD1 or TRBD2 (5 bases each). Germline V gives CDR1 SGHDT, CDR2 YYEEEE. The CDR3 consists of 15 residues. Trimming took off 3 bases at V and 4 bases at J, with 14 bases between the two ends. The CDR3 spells CASSYGTGFYNEQFF. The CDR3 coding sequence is TGTGCCAGCAGCTACGGGACCGGCTTTTACAATGAGCAGTTCTTC. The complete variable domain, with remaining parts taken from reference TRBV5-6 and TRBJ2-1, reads DAGVTQSPTHLIKTRGQQVTLRCSPKSGHDTVSWYQQALGQGPQFIFQYYEEEERQRGNFPDRFSGHQFPNYSSELNVNALLLGDSALYLCASSYGTGFYNEQFFGPGTRLTVL.

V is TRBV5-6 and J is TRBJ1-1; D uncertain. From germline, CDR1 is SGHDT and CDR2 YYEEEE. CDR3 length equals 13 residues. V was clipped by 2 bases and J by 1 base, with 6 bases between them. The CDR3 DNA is TGTGCCAGCAGCTTAGATCAGAACACTGAAGCTTTCTTT. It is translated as CASSLDQNTEAFF.

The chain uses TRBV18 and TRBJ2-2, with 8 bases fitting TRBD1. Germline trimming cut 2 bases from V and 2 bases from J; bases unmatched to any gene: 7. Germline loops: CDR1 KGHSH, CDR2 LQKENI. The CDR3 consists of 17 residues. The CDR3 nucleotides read TGTGCCAGCTCACCAACCCTGGACAGGGCTAACACCGGGGAGCTGTTTTTT. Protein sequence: CASSPTLDRANTGELFF.

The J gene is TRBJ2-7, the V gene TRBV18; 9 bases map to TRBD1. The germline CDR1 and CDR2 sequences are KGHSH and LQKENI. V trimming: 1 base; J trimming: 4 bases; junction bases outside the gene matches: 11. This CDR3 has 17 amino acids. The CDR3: CASSPQPGQGENYEQYF. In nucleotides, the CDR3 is TGTGCCAGCTCACCACAACCGGGACAGGGAGAAAATTACGAGCAGTACTTC. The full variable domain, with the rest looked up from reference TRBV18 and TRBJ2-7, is NAGVMQNPRHLVRRRGQEARLRCSPMKGHSHVYWYRQLPEEGLKFMVYLQKENIIDESGMPKERFSAEFPKEGPSILRIQQVVRGDSAAYFCASSPQPGQGENYEQYFGPGTRLTVT.